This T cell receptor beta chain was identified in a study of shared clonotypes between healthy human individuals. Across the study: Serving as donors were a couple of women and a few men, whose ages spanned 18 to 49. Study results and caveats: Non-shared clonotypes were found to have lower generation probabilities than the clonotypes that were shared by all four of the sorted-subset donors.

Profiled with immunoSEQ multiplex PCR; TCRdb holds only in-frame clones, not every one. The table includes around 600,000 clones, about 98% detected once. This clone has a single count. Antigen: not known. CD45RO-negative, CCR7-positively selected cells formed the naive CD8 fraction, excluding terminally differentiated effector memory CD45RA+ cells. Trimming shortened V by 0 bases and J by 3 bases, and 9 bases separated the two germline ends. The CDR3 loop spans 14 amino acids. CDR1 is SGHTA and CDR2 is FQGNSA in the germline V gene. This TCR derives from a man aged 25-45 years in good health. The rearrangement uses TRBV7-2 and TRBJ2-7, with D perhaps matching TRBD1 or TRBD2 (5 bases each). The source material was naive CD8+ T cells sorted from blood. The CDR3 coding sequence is TGTGCCAGCAGCTTAGCATGGGGGAGCTACGAGCAGTACTTC. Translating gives CASSLAWGSYEQYF.